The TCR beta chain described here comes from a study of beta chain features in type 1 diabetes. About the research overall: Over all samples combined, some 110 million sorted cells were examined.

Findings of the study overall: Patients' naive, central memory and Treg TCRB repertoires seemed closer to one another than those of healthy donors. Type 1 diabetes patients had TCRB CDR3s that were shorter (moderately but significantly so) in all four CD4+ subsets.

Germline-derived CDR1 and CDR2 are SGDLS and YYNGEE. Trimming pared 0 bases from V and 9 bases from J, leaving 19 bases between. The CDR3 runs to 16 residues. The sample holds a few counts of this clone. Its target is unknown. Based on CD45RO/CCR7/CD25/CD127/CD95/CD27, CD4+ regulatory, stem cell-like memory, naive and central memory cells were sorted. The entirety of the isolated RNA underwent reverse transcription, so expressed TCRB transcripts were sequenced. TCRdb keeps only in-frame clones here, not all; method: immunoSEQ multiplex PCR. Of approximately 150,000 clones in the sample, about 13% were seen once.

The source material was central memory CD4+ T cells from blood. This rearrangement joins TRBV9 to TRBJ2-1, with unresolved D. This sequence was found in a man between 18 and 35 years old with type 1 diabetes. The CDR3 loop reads CASSVEAQVDISEQFF. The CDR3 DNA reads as TGTGCCAGCAGCGTAGAGGCGCAGGTTGACATCAGTGAGCAGTTCTTC.